This T cell receptor beta chain was recovered during a study of blood T cell repertoires in COVID-19. In the study overall: The United States, Italy and Spain were the sources of the acute and convalescent COVID-19 samples. Sample material is recorded as cDNA or gDNA derived from T cells, B-cell-depleted T cells, or PBMCs.

In the authors' workflow: Amplification from reference gene primers served as the basis for estimated nucleated cell counts. Generated by immunoSEQ multiplex PCR, the TCRdb table keeps only in-frame clones and is missing some. D and trimming were read from the DNA, whereas the V and J calls and clone size are those reported in that table. The sample lists about 40,000 clones, about 79% occurring once. The sequenced sample consisted of peripheral blood. The receptor was derived from a woman in her fifties or sixties with acute or convalescent COVID-19.

The CDR3 sequence is CASSLEYNQPQHF. As DNA, the CDR3 is TGTGCCAGCAGCTTAGAATACAATCAGCCCCAGCATTTT. The chain is built from TRBV7-8 and TRBJ1-5; D is unclear. This CDR3 is built from 13 residues. In germline, CDR1 is SGHVS, CDR2 FQNEAQ. V was shortened by 1 base and J by 3 bases, with 4 bases between the two germline ends. Looking up the rest from reference TRBV7-8 and TRBJ1-5 gives the full variable domain: GAGVSQSPRYKVAKRGQDVALRCDPISGHVSLFWYQQALGQGPEFLTYFQNEAQLDKSGLPSDRFFAERPEGSVSTLKIQRTQQEDSAVYLCASSLEYNQPQHFGDGTRLSIL.